This T cell receptor (beta chain) appears in the sequencing data of a study of T cells in Graves' hyperthyroidism and ophthalmopathy. Across the whole study: It was at initial diagnosis, before any treatment, that peripheral blood was collected.

Graves' hyperthyroidism without ophthalmopathy progression within 18 months was termed stable. Patients aged 18 to 65 with hyperthyroidism were newly diagnosed, with duration under 2 months. Source material for PBMCs was about 10 ml fresh peripheral blood. TCR beta CDR3 regions were amplified from RNA transcripts. During a first-round RT-PCR of the TCR CDR3, the HTBI primer set was used. Using its own MiXCR run on the multiplex PCR reads, TCRdb lists one record per CDR3 protein. The top ten clones hold roughly a sixth of a sample with more than 550,000 distinct CDR3 sequences, around 15% of them seen once. This CDR3 region has 13 residues. The germline V gene encodes CDR1 MNHNS and CDR2 SASEGT. V shed 8 bases and J 3 bases; nucleotides not matched to a gene: 3. This clonotype was counted a single time.

This chain joins TRBV6-1 and TRBJ2-1; 8 nucleotides align to TRBD1. The sample was blood. This clonotype was sampled from a man aged 45-65 years with Graves' hyperthyroidism. The CDR3 loop is CASDRGSYNEQFF. CDR3 in DNA: TGTGCCAGCGACAGGGGCAGCTACAATGAGCAGTTCTTC.